This entry concerns a single T cell receptor (beta chain). Measured with immunoSEQ multiplex PCR; TCRdb has only the in-frame clones, and not every one. Among fewer than 700,000 clones listed, about 88% were seen once. The entry originates in a study of blood T cell repertoires in COVID-19. The Seattle patients joined while their infection was active and were tracked longitudinally afterward. Germline-derived CDR1 and CDR2 are MNHEY and SVGEGT. The CDR3 spans 16 residues. The V and J ends lost 2 bases and 4 bases respectively, with 14 bases between them. V is TRBV6-2 or TRBV6-3 and J is TRBJ2-2; D gene ambiguous. This clonotype was obtained from a woman aged 45-65 years with COVID-19, enrolled during active disease. Sequenced material: peripheral blood. CDR3 DNA sequence: TGTGCCAGCAGTTACGGGTCCCGGGTATCCACCGGGGAGCTGTTTTTT. Its translation is CASSYGSRVSTGELFF.